The 11 T cell receptor beta chains presented below share a single source sample, sequenced in a study of blood T cells in healthy people across ages. A J-beta primer mix and a sample-barcoded 5' primer were used in a second PCR of roughly 6 to 11 cycles. One entry per CDR3 protein results from TCRdb running MiXCR on the 5' RACE reads. The sample carries roughly 1,500,000 distinct CDR3 sequences, 30% to 35% recorded once. The specimen sequenced was blood. The receptors stem from a woman in her 30s in good health.

The J gene is TRBJ1-1, the V gene TRBV5-1; possible D gene TRBD1, 6 bases. V gave up 2 bases and J gave up 6 bases, with 11 bases separating them. Germline V gene sequence: CDR1 SGHRS, CDR2 YFSETQ. The CDR3 runs 13 residues. CDR3 coding DNA: TGCGCCAGCAGCTTACAGGGAGGCCCTGAAGCTTTCTTT. Its translation: CASSLQGGPEAFF.

The V call is TRBV9, the J call TRBJ2-3, with 9 bases aligning to TRBD2. The CDR3 runs to 16 residues. V lost 0 bases to trimming and J lost 0 bases; unmatched junction nucleotides: 2. The germline V gene has CDR1 SGDLS and CDR2 YYNGEE. The DNA for the CDR3 is TGTGCCAGCAGCGTAGTAGCGGGAGATAGCACAGATACGCAGTATTTT. It is translated as CASSVVAGDSTDTQYF.

The gene calls are TRBV15 and TRBJ1-5; D is uncertain. The CDR3 runs 15 residues. The germline V gene has CDR1 LNHNV and CDR2 YYDKDF (reference sequence). Trimming shortened V by 1 base and J by 6 bases, and 13 bases separated the two germline ends. The chain's CDR3 is CATSRASEWSQPQHF. CDR3 nucleotides: TGTGCCACCAGCAGAGCCTCCGAATGGAGTCAGCCCCAGCATTTT.

For this clonotype: A read error may account for a junction end that differs from germline. The J gene is TRBJ1-4, the V gene TRBV9; possibly TRBD1 for D (6 bases). Germline V lookup: CDR1 SGDLS, CDR2 YYNGEE. The CDR3 is 15 amino acids. This chain's CDR3 is CTSSVQGVPNEKLFF. CDR3 in DNA: TGTACCAGCAGCGTACAGGGAGTTCCTAATGAAAAACTGTTTTTT.

On this clonotype itself: This may be a read error, as it is one base from a much larger clone. The chain employs TRBV7-9 and TRBJ1-6, with D possibly matching TRBD1 (5 bases). CDR3 length: 16 amino acids. CDR1 is SEHNR and CDR2 is FQNEAQ in the germline V gene (reference sequence). The V gene lost 5 bases and the J gene lost 11 bases, with 22 bases spanning the gap. This chain's CDR3 is CASSHQKRRVGPPLHF. The CDR3 DNA follows: TGTGCCAGCAGCCACCAGAAGCGCAGGGTGGGTCCACCCCTCCACTTT.

The chain links TRBV5-6 to TRBJ2-5, with D perhaps TRBD1 (6 bases). This CDR3 has 15 amino acids. Germline V CDR1 and CDR2: SGHDT, YYEEEE. With 4 bases removed from V and 6 bases from J, the gap between germline ends came to 19 bases. This CDR3 is CASSRRPGQQKTQYF. The CDR3 DNA reads as TGTGCCAGCAGCCGTCGACCGGGACAACAAAAGACCCAGTACTTC.

The genes are TRBV30 and TRBJ2-7; D is uncertain. Germline V gene lookup returns CDR1 GTSNPN and CDR2 SVGIG (reference sequence). V lost 0 bases to trimming and J lost 7 bases, with 19 bases between them. The CDR3 sequence is 15 residues long. In nucleotides, the CDR3 is TGTGCCTGGAGTGTAGGTGGACGTCTAGTGAGAGAGCAGTACTTC. Its translation: CAWSVGGRLVREQYF.

This rearrangement joins TRBV20-1 to TRBJ2-3; D remains ambiguous. Looked up from germline, CDR1 is DFQATT and CDR2 is SNEGSKA (reference sequence). V dropped 4 bases and J dropped 2 bases, with 16 bases sitting between them. The CDR3 length is 15 residues. The CDR3 DNA sequence: TGCAGTGCTATGGTCTTGGTCCCCCCCACAGATACGCAGTATTTT. Amino acid sequence: CSAMVLVPPTDTQYF.

The DNA of the CDR3 is TGCGCCAGCAGTATACTAGCGGGGGGGTCCGGGGAGCTGTTTTTT. Its protein product is CASSILAGGSGELFF. The chain is built from TRBV10-2 and TRBJ2-2; 13 positions agree with TRBD2. V was clipped by 5 bases and J by 6 bases; unmatched bases: 3. Germline loops: CDR1 WSHSY, CDR2 SAAADI. The CDR3 runs to 15 residues.

This chain links TRBV4-2 with TRBJ2-1; 11 nucleotides line up with TRBD2. J lost 8 bases, V lost 4 bases, and 7 bases had no gene match. The CDR3 runs 15 residues. Germline-derived CDR1 and CDR2 are LGHNA and YNFKEQ. In nucleotides, the CDR3 is TGTGCCAGCAGCCGAGGGACTAGCGGATATGATGAGCAGTTCTTC. Its protein product is CASSRGTSGYDEQFF.

The chain employs TRBV7-2 and TRBJ2-7; no clear D. Looked up from germline, CDR1 is SGHTA and CDR2 is FQGNSA. The CDR3 length is 15 residues. V was pared by 4 bases and J by 7 bases, with 20 bases between. The CDR3 loop reads CASSSQFGRTDEQYF. The CDR3 coding sequence is TGTGCCAGCAGCTCTCAATTCGGAAGGACGGATGAGCAGTACTTC. The full variable domain, in which reference TRBV7-2 and TRBJ2-7 provide the parts outside the CDR3, is GAGVSQSPSNKVTEKGKDVELRCDPISGHTALYWYRQSLGQGLEFLIYFQGNSAPDKSGLPSDRFSAERTGGSVSTLTIQRTQQEDSAVYLCASSSQFGRTDEQYFGPGTRLTVT.